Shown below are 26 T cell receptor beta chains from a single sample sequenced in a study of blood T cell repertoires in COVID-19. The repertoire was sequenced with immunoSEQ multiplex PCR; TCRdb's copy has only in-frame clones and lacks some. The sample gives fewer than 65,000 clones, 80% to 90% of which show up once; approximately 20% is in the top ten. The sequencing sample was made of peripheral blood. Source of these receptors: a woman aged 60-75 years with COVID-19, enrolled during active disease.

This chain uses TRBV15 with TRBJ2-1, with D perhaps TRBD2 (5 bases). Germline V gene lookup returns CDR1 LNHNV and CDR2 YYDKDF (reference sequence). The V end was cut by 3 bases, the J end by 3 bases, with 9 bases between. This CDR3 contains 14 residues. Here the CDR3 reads CATSRDRGYNEQFF. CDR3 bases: TGTGCCACCAGCAGGGACCGGGGCTACAATGAGCAGTTCTTC.

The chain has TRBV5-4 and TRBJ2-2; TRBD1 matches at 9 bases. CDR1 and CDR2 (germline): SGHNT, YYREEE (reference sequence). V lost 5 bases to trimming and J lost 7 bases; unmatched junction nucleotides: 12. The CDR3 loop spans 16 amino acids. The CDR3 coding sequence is TGTGCCAGCAGTCCAGGACAGGGGAGATCGGGCGGGGAGCTGTTTTTT. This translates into CASSPGQGRSGGELFF.

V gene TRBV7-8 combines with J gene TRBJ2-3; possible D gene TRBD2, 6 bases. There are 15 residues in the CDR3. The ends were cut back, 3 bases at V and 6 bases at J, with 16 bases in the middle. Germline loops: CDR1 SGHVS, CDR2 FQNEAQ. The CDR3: CASSFDRDSQDTQYF. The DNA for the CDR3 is TGTGCCAGCAGCTTCGACCGGGACTCCCAGGATACGCAGTATTTT.

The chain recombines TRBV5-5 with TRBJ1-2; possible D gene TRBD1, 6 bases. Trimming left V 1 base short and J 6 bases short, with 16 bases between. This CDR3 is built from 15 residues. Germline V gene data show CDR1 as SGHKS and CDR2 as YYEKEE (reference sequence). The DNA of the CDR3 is TGTGCCAGCAGCTTGATGGACAGAACCCGGAATGGCTACACCTTC. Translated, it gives CASSLMDRTRNGYTF. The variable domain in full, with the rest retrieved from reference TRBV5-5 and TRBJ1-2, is DAGVTQSPTHLIKTRGQQVTLRCSPISGHKSVSWYQQVLGQGPQFIFQYYEKEERGRGNFPDRFSARQFPNYSSELNVNALLLGDSALYLCASSLMDRTRNGYTFGSGTRLTVV.

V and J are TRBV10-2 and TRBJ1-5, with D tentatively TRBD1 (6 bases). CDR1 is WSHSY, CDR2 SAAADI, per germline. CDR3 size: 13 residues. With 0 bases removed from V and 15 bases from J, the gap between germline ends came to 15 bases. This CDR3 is CASSESRGTGLHF. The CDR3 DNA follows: TGCGCCAGCAGTGAGTCGAGGGGCACAGGGTTGCATTTT.

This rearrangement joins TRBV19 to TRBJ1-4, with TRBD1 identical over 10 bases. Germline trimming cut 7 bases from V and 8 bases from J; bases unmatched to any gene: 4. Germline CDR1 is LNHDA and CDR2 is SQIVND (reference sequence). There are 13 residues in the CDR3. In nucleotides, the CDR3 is TGTGCCAGTACTGACAGGGGGCGAGAAAAACTGTTTTTT. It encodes CASTDRGREKLFF.

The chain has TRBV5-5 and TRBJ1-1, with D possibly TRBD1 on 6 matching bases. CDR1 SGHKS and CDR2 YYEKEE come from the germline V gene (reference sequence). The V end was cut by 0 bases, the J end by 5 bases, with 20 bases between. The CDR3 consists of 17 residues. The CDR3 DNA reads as TGTGCCAGCAGCTTGGCACAGGGAAGAGGAACACGAACTGAAGCTTTCTTT. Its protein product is CASSLAQGRGTRTEAFF.

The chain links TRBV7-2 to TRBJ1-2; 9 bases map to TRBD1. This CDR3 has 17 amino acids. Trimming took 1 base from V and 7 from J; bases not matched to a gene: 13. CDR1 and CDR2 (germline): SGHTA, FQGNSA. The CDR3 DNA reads TGTGCCAGCAGCTTAGAACCCGGGACAGGGCTAATTGTTGGCTACACCTTC. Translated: CASSLEPGTGLIVGYTF.

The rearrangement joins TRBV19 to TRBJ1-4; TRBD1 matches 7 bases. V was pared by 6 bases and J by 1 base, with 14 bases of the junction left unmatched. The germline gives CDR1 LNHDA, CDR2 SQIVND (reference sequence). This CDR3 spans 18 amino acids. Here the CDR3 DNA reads TGTGCCAGTAGCCACCCCCCGGGACAGTCGCTAACTAATGAAAAACTGTTTTTT. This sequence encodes CASSHPPGQSLTNEKLFF.

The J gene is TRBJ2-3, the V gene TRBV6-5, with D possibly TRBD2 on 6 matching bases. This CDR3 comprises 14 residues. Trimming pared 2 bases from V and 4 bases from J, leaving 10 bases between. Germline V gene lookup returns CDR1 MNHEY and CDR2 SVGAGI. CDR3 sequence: CASSYGRFPDTQYF. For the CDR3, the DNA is TGTGCCAGCAGTTACGGGAGGTTCCCAGATACGCAGTATTTT.

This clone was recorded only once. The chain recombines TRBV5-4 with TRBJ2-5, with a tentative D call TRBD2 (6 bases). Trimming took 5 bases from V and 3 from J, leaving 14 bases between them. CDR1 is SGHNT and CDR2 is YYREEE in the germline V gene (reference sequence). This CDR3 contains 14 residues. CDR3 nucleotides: TGTGCCAGCAGGCAGGGACTGGTAAAAGAGACCCAGTACTTC. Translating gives CASRQGLVKETQYF.

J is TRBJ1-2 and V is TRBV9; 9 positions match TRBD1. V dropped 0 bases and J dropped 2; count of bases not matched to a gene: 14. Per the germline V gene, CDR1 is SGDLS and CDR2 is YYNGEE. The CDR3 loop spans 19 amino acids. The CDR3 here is CASSVATGQGFGSNYGYTF. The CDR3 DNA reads TGTGCCAGCAGCGTAGCTACGGGACAGGGCTTCGGATCCAACTATGGCTACACCTTC.

The CDR3 DNA reads as TGTGCCAGCAGCTTAGAGAGACTAGCGGGAGAAACCTACGAGCAGTACTTC. This sequence encodes CASSLERLAGETYEQYF. The chain is built from TRBV11-2 and TRBJ2-7, with 12 bases lining up with TRBD2. This CDR3 contains 17 residues. Germline assignment: CDR1 SGHAT and CDR2 FQNNGV. Trimming took 0 bases from V and 2 from J; bases not matched to a gene: 5. Full variable domain (remainder filled in from reference TRBV11-2 and TRBJ2-7): EAGVAQSPRYKIIEKRQSVAFWCNPISGHATLYWYQQILGQGPKLLIQFQNNGVVDDSQLPKDRFSAERLKGVDSTLKIQPAKLEDSAVYLCASSLERLAGETYEQYFGPGTRLTVT.

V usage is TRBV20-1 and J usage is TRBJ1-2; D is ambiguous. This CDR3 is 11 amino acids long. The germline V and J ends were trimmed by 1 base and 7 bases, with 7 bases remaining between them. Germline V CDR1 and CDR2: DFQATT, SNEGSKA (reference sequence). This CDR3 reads CSARGGGGYTF. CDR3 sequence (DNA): TGCAGTGCTAGAGGGGGAGGTGGCTACACCTTC.

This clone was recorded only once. The CDR3 here is CASRASGGKYNEQFF. The CDR3 DNA reads TGTGCCAGCAGAGCCTCAGGGGGCAAATACAATGAGCAGTTCTTC. The chain has TRBV28 and TRBJ2-1, with 8 bases aligning to TRBD1. V dropped 6 bases and J dropped 4; count of bases not matched to a gene: 8. The CDR3 length is 15 residues. Germline CDR1 and CDR2: MDHEN and SYDVKM.

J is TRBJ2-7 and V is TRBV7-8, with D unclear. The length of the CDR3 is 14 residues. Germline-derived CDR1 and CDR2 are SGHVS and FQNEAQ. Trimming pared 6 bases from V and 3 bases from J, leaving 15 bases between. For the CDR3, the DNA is TGTGCCAGCAGACAATTTGGCATGGTCTACGAGCAGTACTTC. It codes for CASRQFGMVYEQYF.

In DNA, the CDR3 is TGTGCCAGCAGTCTCAGTACAGATACGCAGTATTTT. Protein: CASSLSTDTQYF. The J gene is TRBJ2-3, the V gene TRBV6-5; D ambiguous. Trimming left V 5 bases short and J 3 bases short, with 6 bases between. In germline, CDR1 is MNHEY, CDR2 SVGAGI. CDR3 length: 12 residues.

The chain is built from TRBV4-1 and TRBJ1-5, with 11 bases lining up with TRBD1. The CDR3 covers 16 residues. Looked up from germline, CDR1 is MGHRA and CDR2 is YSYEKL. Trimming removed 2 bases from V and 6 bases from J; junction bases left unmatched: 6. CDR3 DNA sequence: TGCGCCAGCAGCCAACCGGGACAGGGGGATAGTCAGCCCCAGCATTTT. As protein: CASSQPGQGDSQPQHF.

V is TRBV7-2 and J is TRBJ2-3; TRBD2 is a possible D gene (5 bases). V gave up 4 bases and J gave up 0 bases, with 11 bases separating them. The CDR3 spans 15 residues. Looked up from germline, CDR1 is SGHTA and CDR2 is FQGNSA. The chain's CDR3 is CASSSSGGSTDTQYF. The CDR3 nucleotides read TGTGCCAGCAGCTCTTCTGGCGGGAGCACAGATACGCAGTATTTT.

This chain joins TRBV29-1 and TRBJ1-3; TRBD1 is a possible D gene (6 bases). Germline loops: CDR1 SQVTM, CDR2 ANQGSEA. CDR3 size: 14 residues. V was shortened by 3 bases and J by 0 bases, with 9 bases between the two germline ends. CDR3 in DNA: TGCAGCGTTGACAGGGGAGTCTCTGGAAACACCATATATTTT. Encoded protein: CSVDRGVSGNTIYF.

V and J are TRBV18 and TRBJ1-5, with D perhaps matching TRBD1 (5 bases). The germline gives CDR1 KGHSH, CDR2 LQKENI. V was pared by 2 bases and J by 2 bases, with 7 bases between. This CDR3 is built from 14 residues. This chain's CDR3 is CASSPGAGNQPQHF. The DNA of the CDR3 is TGTGCCAGCTCACCAGGGGCCGGCAATCAGCCCCAGCATTTT. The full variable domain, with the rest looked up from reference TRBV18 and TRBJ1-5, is NAGVMQNPRHLVRRRGQEARLRCSPMKGHSHVYWYRQLPEEGLKFMVYLQKENIIDESGMPKERFSAEFPKEGPSILRIQQVVRGDSAAYFCASSPGAGNQPQHFGDGTRLSIL.

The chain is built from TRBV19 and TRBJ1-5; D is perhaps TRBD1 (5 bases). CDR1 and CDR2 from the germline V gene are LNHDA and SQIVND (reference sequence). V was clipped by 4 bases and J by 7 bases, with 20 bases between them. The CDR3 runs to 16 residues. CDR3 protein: CASSTDKPGARQPQHF. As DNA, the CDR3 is TGTGCCAGTAGTACTGACAAGCCTGGGGCAAGACAGCCCCAGCATTTT.

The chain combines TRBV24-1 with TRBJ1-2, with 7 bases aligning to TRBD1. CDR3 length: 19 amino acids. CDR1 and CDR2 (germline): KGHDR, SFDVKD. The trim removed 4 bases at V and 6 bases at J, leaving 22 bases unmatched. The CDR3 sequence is CATSDRPADYRGERDGYTF. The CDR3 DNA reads TGTGCCACCAGTGACCGACCGGCGGATTACAGGGGTGAGAGAGATGGCTACACCTTC.

CDR3 DNA: TGTGCCAGCAGTTACTCCGGGACTAACCAAGAGACCCAGTACTTC. It is translated as CASSYSGTNQETQYF. V usage is TRBV6-5 and J usage is TRBJ2-5, with 7 bases aligning to TRBD2. CDR1 MNHEY and CDR2 SVGAGI come from the germline V gene. There are 15 residues in the CDR3. Unmatched junction bases numbered 1, after V lost 0 bases and J lost 0 bases.

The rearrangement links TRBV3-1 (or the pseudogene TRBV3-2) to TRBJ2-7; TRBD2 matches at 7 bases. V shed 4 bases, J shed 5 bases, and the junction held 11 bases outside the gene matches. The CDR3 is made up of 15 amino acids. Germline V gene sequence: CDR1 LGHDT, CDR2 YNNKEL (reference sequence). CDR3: CASSRNGLGANEQYF. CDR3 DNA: TGTGCCAGCAGCCGGAACGGACTAGGCGCCAACGAGCAGTACTTC.

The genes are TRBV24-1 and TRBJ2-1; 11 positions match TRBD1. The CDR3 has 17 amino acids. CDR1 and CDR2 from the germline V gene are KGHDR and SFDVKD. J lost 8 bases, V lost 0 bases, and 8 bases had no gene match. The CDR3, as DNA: TGTGCCACCAGTGATTTGGTTAAGGACAGGGGGCTCTATGAGCAGTTCTTC. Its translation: CATSDLVKDRGLYEQFF.